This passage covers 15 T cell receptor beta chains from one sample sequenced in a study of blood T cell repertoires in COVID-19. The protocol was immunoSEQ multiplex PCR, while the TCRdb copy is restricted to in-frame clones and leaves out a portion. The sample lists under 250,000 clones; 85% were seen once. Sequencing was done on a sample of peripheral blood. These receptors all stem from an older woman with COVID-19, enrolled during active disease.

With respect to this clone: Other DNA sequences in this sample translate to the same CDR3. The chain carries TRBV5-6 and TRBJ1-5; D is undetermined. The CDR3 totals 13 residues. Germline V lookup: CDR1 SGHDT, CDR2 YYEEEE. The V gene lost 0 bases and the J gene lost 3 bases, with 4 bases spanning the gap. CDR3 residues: CASSLGPNQPQHF. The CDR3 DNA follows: TGTGCCAGCAGCTTGGGGCCCAATCAGCCCCAGCATTTT.

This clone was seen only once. The CDR3 region is CASSPSGTGGREAFF. CDR3 nucleotides: TGTGCCAGCTCACCCTCCGGGACAGGGGGTCGCGAAGCTTTCTTT. V gene TRBV18 combines with J gene TRBJ1-1; 11 nucleotides align to TRBD1. Germline values: CDR1 KGHSH, CDR2 LQKENI. The CDR3 length is 15 residues. V lost 3 bases, J lost 8 bases, and 8 bases stayed unmatched.

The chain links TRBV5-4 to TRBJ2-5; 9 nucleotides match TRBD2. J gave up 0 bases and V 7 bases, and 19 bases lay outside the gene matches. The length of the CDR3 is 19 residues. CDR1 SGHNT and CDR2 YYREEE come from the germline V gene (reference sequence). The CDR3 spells CASSPGLSRGGSNQETQYF. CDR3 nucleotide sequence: TGTGCCAGCTCCCCCGGGCTCTCGCGGGGGGGCTCCAACCAAGAGACCCAGTACTTC.

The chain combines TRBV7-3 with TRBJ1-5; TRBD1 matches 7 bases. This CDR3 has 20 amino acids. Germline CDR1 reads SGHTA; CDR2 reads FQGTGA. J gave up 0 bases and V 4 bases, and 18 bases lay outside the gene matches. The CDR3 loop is CASSSTNRDSNSYSNQPQHF. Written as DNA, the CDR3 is TGTGCCAGCAGCTCAACCAACCGGGACAGCAATAGTTATAGCAATCAGCCCCAGCATTTT.

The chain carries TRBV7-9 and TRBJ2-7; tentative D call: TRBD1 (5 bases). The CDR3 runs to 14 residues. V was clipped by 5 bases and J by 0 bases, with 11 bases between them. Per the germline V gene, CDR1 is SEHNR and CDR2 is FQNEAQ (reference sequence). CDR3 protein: CASSIQGTSYEQYF. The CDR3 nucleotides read TGTGCCAGCAGCATTCAGGGAACCTCCTACGAGCAGTACTTC.

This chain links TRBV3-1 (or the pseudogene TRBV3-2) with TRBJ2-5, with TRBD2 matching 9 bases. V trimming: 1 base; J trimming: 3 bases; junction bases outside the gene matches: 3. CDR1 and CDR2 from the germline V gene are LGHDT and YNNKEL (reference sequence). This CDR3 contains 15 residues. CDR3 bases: TGTGCCAGCAGCCAAGGGATAGCGGGGGAAGAGACCCAGTACTTC. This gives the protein CASSQGIAGEETQYF.

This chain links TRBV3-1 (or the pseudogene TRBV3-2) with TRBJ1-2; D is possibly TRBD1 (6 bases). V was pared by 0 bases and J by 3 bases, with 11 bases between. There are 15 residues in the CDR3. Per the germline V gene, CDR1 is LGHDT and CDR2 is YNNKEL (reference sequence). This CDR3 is CASSQESGADYGYTF. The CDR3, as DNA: TGTGCCAGCAGCCAAGAGTCAGGGGCAGACTATGGCTACACCTTC.

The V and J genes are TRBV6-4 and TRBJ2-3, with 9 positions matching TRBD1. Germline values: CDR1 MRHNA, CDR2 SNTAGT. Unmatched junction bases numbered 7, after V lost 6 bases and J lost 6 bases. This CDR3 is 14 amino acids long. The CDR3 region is CASRGQGARDTQYF. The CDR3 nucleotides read TGTGCCAGCAGGGGACAGGGTGCCAGGGATACGCAGTATTTT.

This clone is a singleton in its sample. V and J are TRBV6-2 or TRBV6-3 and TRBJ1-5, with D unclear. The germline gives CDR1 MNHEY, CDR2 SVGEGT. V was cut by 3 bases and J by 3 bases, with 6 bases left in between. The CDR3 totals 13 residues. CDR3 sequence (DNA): TGTGCCAGCAGTTATACAACCAATCAGCCCCAGCATTTT. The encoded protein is CASSYTTNQPQHF.

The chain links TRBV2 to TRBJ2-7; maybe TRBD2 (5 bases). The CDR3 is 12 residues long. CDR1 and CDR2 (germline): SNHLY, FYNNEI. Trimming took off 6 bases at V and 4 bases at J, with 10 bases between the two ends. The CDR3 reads CASSVRGYEQYF. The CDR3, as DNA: TGTGCCAGCAGCGTCCGGGGATACGAGCAGTACTTC.

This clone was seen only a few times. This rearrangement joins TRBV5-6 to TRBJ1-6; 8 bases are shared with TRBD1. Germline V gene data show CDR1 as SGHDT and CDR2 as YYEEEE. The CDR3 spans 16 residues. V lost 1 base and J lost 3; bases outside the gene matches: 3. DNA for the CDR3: TGTGCCAGCAGCTTGTGGACAGGGCTCTATAATTCACCCCTCCACTTT. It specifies CASSLWTGLYNSPLHF.

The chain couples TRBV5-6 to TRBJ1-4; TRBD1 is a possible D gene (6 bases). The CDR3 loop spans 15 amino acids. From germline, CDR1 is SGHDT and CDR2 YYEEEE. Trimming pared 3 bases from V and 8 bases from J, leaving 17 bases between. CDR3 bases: TGTGCCAGCAGCTCGGCAGGGGTCCCTGGGGAAAAACTGTTTTTT. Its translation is CASSSAGVPGEKLFF.

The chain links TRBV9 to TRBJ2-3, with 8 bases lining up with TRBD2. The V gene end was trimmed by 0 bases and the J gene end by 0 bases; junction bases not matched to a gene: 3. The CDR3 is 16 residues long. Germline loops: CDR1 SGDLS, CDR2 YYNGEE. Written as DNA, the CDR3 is TGTGCCAGCAGCGTAGCGAGCGGGGGAAGCACAGATACGCAGTATTTT. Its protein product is CASSVASGGSTDTQYF.

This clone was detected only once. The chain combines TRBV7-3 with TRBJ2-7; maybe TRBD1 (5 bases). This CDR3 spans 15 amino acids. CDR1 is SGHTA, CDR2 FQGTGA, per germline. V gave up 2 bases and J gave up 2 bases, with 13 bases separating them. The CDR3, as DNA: TGTGCCAGCAGCTTAGCGGCAGGGCCGCCCTACGAGCAGTACTTC. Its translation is CASSLAAGPPYEQYF.

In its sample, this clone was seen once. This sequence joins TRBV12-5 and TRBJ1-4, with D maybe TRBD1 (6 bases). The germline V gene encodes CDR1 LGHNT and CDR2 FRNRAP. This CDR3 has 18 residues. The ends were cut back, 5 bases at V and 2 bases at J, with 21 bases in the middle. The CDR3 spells CASGPDEQGSYTNEKLFF. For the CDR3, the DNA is TGTGCTAGTGGTCCCGACGAACAGGGTTCCTATACTAATGAAAAACTGTTTTTT.